This TCR beta chain is drawn from a study of CXCR3-negative and CXCR3-positive naive CD8 T cells. General observations from the study: Diversity proved comparably high across both naive subsets and much lower in memory CD8+ cells. Memory cells showed distinct TRBV-TRBJ patterns, while the two naive subsets matched. Naive cells that were CXCR3-positive had more hydrophobic TRB CDR3s (compared with CXCR3-negative naive cells).

Via 5' RACE with UMI labels, TRB cDNA libraries were prepared. From its re-call of the 5' RACE reads, TCRdb lists each CDR3 protein once, without DNA. Its listing shows about 120,000 distinct CDR3 sequences. Comments on this clonotype: Its matching antigen is unknown.

Germline CDR1 MDHEN, CDR2 SYDVKM. CDR3 size: 16 residues. V usage is TRBV28 and J usage is TRBJ2-3; TCRdb proposes TRBD1, but this gene call is untestable without DNA. The specimen was naive CXCR3+ CD8+ T cells from blood. Described subset: CD45RO-CCR7+CD27+CD95- naive CD8+ T cells expressing CXCR3 (TNR3+). The sequence derives from a human donor in good health. Some clones in this sample may be carry-over from other donors' samples. The CDR3 spells CASSPLAGTIGDTQYF.